The 23 T cell receptor beta chains below were found in one sample sequenced in a study of blood T cell repertoires in COVID-19. Generated by immunoSEQ multiplex PCR, the TCRdb table keeps only in-frame clones and is missing some. Of 200,000 to 300,000 clones in the sample, roughly 91% were seen once. The source material was peripheral blood. These receptor sequences come from a man under 40 with COVID-19, enrolled during active disease.

The table lists this clone with a count of one. The V call is TRBV2, the J call TRBJ1-1; possible D gene TRBD1, 6 bases. Trimming left V 6 bases short and J 0 bases short, with 17 bases between. Germline V gives CDR1 SNHLY, CDR2 FYNNEI. The CDR3 is made up of 16 amino acids. In nucleotides, the CDR3 is TGTGCCAGCAGCTGGGACAAAAGGCGCGTGAACACTGAAGCTTTCTTT. As protein: CASSWDKRRVNTEAFF.

This clone occurred once. The chain employs TRBV4-1 and TRBJ2-2, with TRBD1 identical over 11 bases. The CDR3 extends over 18 amino acids. Per the germline V gene, CDR1 is MGHRA and CDR2 is YSYEKL. Losses at the gene ends were 4 bases for V and 2 bases for J; bases not matched to a gene: 9. The chain's CDR3 is CASSRTGTGGTNTGELFF. CDR3 coding DNA: TGCGCCAGCAGCCGAACCGGGACAGGGGGGACAAACACCGGGGAGCTGTTTTTT.

The V and J genes are TRBV28 and TRBJ1-4; maybe TRBD1 (6 bases). CDR3 length: 14 amino acids. Germline V lookup: CDR1 MDHEN, CDR2 SYDVKM. V lost 7 bases and J 6 bases, leaving 15 bases between the germline ends. The CDR3 nucleotides read TGTGCCAGCAACAACAGGGACGGGGATGAAAAACTGTTTTTT. Its protein product is CASNNRDGDEKLFF.

The rearrangement links TRBV9 to TRBJ2-1; 7 nucleotides align to TRBD2. The CDR3 runs to 16 residues. Germline V gene data show CDR1 as SGDLS and CDR2 as YYNGEE. The V and J ends lost 0 bases and 4 bases, in that order; junction bases with no gene match: 7. CDR3 sequence: CASSVGRGVEYNEQFF. The CDR3 DNA follows: TGTGCCAGCAGCGTAGGACGGGGGGTAGAATACAATGAGCAGTTCTTC. Together with reference TRBV9 and TRBJ2-1, the CDR3 gives the full variable domain: DSGVTQTPKHLITATGQRVTLRCSPRSGDLSVYWYQQSLDQGLQFLIQYYNGEERAKGNILERFSAQQFPDLHSELNLSSLELGDSALYFCASSVGRGVEYNEQFFGPGTRLTVL.

The chain recombines TRBV12-3 or TRBV12-4 with TRBJ1-2, with D hard to call. The CDR3 contains 13 residues. Trimming removed 3 bases at V and 7 bases at J, with 12 bases between. CDR3 region: CASSFRPRGGYTF. The CDR3 bases are TGTGCCAGCAGTTTTAGGCCACGGGGTGGCTACACCTTC.

The J gene is TRBJ1-6, the V gene TRBV5-5, with 12 bases that match TRBD1. The germline CDR1 and CDR2 sequences are SGHKS and YYEKEE (reference sequence). V dropped 0 bases and J dropped 7; count of bases not matched to a gene: 8. The CDR3 covers 18 residues. The DNA of the CDR3 is TGTGCCAGCAGCTTGGGGGGACAGGGGGCTAAAGGGAATTCACCCCTCCACTTT. Its translation is CASSLGGQGAKGNSPLHF.

The gene calls are TRBV11-2 and TRBJ2-7, with TRBD1 identical over 8 bases. The germline CDR1 and CDR2 sequences are SGHAT and FQNNGV. This CDR3 contains 16 residues. Trimming took 1 base from V and 2 from J; bases not matched to a gene: 7. In DNA form, the CDR3 reads TGTGCCAGCAGCTTAGTGACCGGGACAGGCCCCTACGAGCAGTACTTC. Its protein product is CASSLVTGTGPYEQYF. Looking up the rest from reference TRBV11-2 and TRBJ2-7 gives the full variable domain: EAGVAQSPRYKIIEKRQSVAFWCNPISGHATLYWYQQILGQGPKLLIQFQNNGVVDDSQLPKDRFSAERLKGVDSTLKIQPAKLEDSAVYLCASSLVTGTGPYEQYFGPGTRLTVT.

A single count supports this clone. The genes are TRBV7-6 and TRBJ1-5; D not resolved. This CDR3 has 17 residues. The V and J ends lost 5 bases and 2 bases respectively, with 19 bases between them. Germline CDR1 SGHVS, CDR2 FNYEAQ. The CDR3 nucleotides are TGTGCCAGCAGCCCGAACCCCCCGGGGATGGGCAATCAGCCCCAGCATTTT. Its translation is CASSPNPPGMGNQPQHF. Complete variable domain (other parts from reference TRBV7-6 and TRBJ1-5): GAGVSQSPRYKVTKRGQDVALRCDPISGHVSLYWYRQALGQGPEFLTYFNYEAQQDKSGLPNDRFSAERPEGSISTLTIQRTEQRDSAMYRCASSPNPPGMGNQPQHFGDGTRLSIL.

The chain carries TRBV7-3 and TRBJ2-2; 14 bases are a match to TRBD2. The length of the CDR3 is 15 residues. The V gene's germline CDR1 is SGHTA and CDR2 FQGTGA. Unmatched junction bases numbered 2, after V lost 5 bases and J lost 6 bases. CDR3 DNA sequence: TGTGCCAGCAGCCGGGGACTAGCGGGGGCCGGGGAGCTGTTTTTT. Its protein is CASSRGLAGAGELFF.

This sequence joins TRBV19 and TRBJ2-3; TRBD2 is a possible D gene (7 bases). Germline V gene sequence: CDR1 LNHDA, CDR2 SQIVND (reference sequence). Trimming pared 4 bases from V and 2 bases from J, leaving 16 bases between. This CDR3 has 16 amino acids. Here the CDR3 reads CASSRGGGLNTDTQYF. The CDR3 DNA is TGTGCCAGTAGTAGGGGCGGGGGCCTGAACACAGATACGCAGTATTTT. Filled out from reference TRBV19 and TRBJ2-3, the complete variable domain reads DGGITQSPKYLFRKEGQNVTLSCEQNLNHDAMYWYRQDPGQGLRLIYYSQIVNDFQKGDIAEGYSVSREKKESFPLTVTSAQKNPTAFYLCASSRGGGLNTDTQYFGPGTRLTVL.

V is TRBV6-2 or TRBV6-3 and J is TRBJ1-2, with 9 bases lining up with TRBD1. CDR3 length: 14 amino acids. The V and J ends lost 6 bases and 2 bases, in that order; junction bases with no gene match: 4. Germline V gene sequence: CDR1 MNHEY, CDR2 SVGEGT. The CDR3 spells CASSRDRANYGYTF. The DNA for the CDR3 is TGTGCCAGCAGCCGGGACAGGGCCAACTATGGCTACACCTTC.

This chain connects TRBV11-2 to TRBJ1-1; D may be TRBD1 (5 bases). The CDR3 has 15 residues. Trimming took off 2 bases at V and 6 bases at J, with 16 bases between the two ends. In germline, CDR1 is SGHAT, CDR2 FQNNGV. The CDR3 DNA is TGTGCCAGCAGCTTACAGCAGGGCTTGCTTTCTGAAGCTTTCTTT. Its translation is CASSLQQGLLSEAFF.

The chain couples TRBV9 to TRBJ2-7; 9 positions agree with TRBD2. The CDR3 length is 15 residues. The junction had 4 bases not matched to a gene; V was cut back by 0 bases and J by 3 bases. Germline CDR1 reads SGDLS; CDR2 reads YYNGEE. The CDR3 sequence is CASSVGLAGFYEQYF. The CDR3 DNA is TGTGCCAGCAGCGTAGGCCTAGCGGGGTTCTACGAGCAGTACTTC.

V is TRBV12-5 and J is TRBJ2-3; 7 bases align to TRBD1. Unmatched junction bases numbered 7, after V lost 0 bases and J lost 4 bases. Germline lookup yields CDR1 LGHNT and CDR2 FRNRAP. The length of the CDR3 is 16 residues. CDR3 nucleotide sequence: TGTGCTAGTGGTTTGGTAAGACAGGGCTCCGCAGATACGCAGTATTTT. Translating it yields CASGLVRQGSADTQYF.

This clone was observed a single time. This chain joins TRBV7-6 and TRBJ2-5, with TRBD1 matching 8 bases. Looked up from germline, CDR1 is SGHVS and CDR2 is FNYEAQ. This CDR3 spans 20 amino acids. Unmatched junction bases numbered 20, after V lost 4 bases and J lost 1 base. CDR3 protein: CASSSSLTGGTGSGQETQYF. The CDR3 DNA follows: TGTGCCAGCAGCTCATCCCTAACAGGGGGTACGGGATCGGGCCAAGAGACCCAGTACTTC.

This chain links TRBV12-3 or TRBV12-4 with TRBJ1-5, with D possibly being TRBD1 (6 bases). CDR3 length equals 12 residues. Trimming left V 5 bases short and J 4 bases short, with 6 bases between. The DNA of the CDR3 is TGTGCCAGCAGTGGACAGAATCAGCCCCAGCATTTT. Translation: CASSGQNQPQHF.

This clone was seen only once. The rearrangement links TRBV2 to TRBJ1-5; maybe TRBD1 (6 bases). CDR1 and CDR2 (germline): SNHLY, FYNNEI. The CDR3 is 15 amino acids. V was shortened by 6 bases and J by 0 bases, with 12 bases between the two germline ends. Here the CDR3 reads CASRVDSYSNQPQHF. CDR3 nucleotides: TGTGCCAGCAGGGTGGACAGCTATAGCAATCAGCCCCAGCATTTT.

The rearrangement links TRBV5-7 to TRBJ2-7; 10 nucleotides agree with TRBD1. TRBV5-7 is classed as an ORF, of uncertain function. CDR3 length: 15 residues. The junction had 10 bases not matched to a gene; V was cut back by 4 bases and J by 6 bases. The DNA for the CDR3 is TGTGCCAGCAGCCCGTACCGGGACAGGGGCTTCGAGCAGTACTTC. Its translation: CASSPYRDRGFEQYF.

This chain connects TRBV5-1 to TRBJ1-2, with TRBD1 identical over 11 bases. The V gene end was trimmed by 4 bases and the J gene end by 8 bases; junction bases not matched to a gene: 7. Per the germline V gene, CDR1 is SGHRS and CDR2 is YFSETQ. The CDR3 length is 14 residues. The CDR3 region has the DNA TGCGCCAGCAGCCCTGGGACAGGGGGGGTCGGCTACACCTTC. This translates into CASSPGTGGVGYTF.

This clone was seen only once. The chain is built from TRBV7-6 and TRBJ2-2; D unclear. The CDR3 contains 14 residues. Germline V CDR1 and CDR2: SGHVS, FNYEAQ. V dropped 4 bases and J dropped 7 bases, with 13 bases sitting between them. The CDR3, as DNA: TGTGCCAGCAGCTCCCACTCGTCTAGCGGGGAGCTGTTTTTT. Residues: CASSSHSSSGELFF.

This clone was observed a single time. The V gene is TRBV7-2, the J gene TRBJ1-5; the match to TRBD1 covers 7 bases. CDR1 is SGHTA and CDR2 is FQGNSA in the germline V gene. The CDR3 totals 14 residues. J lost 7 bases, V lost 4 bases, and 7 bases had no gene match. The chain's CDR3 is CASSSQQGRQPQHF. The CDR3 DNA reads TGTGCCAGCAGCTCGCAACAGGGGCGGCAGCCCCAGCATTTT.

This chain joins TRBV29-1 and TRBJ2-7; 7 nucleotides agree with TRBD1. V trimming: 6 bases; J trimming: 0 bases; junction bases outside the gene matches: 11. This CDR3 has 15 amino acids. The germline CDR1 and CDR2 sequences are SQVTM and ANQGSEA. For the CDR3, the DNA is TGCAGCGTCCAAGGGACAGCTATTAACTCCTACGAGCAGTACTTC. Amino acid sequence: CSVQGTAINSYEQYF.

The chain couples TRBV27 to TRBJ1-4, with no clear D. The germline V gene encodes CDR1 MNHEY and CDR2 SMNVEV (reference sequence). The CDR3 totals 15 residues. V was shortened by 4 bases and J by 6 bases, with 15 bases between the two germline ends. This CDR3 reads CASSSPIVGDEKLFF. CDR3 bases: TGTGCCAGCAGTTCCCCGATCGTAGGAGATGAAAAACTGTTTTTT.